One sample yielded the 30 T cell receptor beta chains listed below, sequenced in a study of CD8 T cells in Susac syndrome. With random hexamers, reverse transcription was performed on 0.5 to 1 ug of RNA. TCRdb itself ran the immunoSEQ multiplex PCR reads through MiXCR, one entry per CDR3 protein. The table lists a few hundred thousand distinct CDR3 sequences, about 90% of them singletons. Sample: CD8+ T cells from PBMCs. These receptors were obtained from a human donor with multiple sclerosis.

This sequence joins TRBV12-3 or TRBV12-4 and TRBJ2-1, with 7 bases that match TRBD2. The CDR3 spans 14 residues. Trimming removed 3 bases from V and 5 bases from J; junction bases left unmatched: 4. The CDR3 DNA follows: TGTGCCAGCAGTTTGGTGGGGGGGAACAATGAGCAGTTCTTC. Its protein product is CASSLVGGNNEQFF.

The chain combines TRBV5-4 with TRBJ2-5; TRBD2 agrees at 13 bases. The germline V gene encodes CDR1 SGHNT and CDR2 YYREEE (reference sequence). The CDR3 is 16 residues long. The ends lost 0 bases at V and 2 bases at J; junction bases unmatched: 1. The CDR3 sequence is CASSLGGLAGQETQYF. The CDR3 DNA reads TGTGCCAGCAGCTTGGGGGGACTAGCGGGGCAAGAGACCCAGTACTTC.

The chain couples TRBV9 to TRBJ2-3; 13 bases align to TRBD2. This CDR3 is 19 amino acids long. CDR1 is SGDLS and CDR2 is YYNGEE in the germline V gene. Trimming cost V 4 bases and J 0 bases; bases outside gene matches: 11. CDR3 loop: CASSHSQLAGGVSTDTQYF. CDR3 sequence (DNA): TGTGCCAGCAGCCATTCTCAACTAGCGGGAGGGGTTAGCACAGATACGCAGTATTTT.

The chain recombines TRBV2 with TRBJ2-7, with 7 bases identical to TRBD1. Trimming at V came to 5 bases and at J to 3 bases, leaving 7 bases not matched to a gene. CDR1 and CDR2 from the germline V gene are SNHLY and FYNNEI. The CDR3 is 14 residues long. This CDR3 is CASSHSGQYYEQYF. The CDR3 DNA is TGTGCCAGCAGTCATTCGGGACAGTACTACGAGCAGTACTTC.

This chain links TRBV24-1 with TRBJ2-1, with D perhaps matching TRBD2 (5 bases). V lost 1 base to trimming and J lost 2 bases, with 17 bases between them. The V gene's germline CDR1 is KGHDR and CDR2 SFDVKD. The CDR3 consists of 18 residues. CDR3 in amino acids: CATSDFMSSRLTYNEQFF. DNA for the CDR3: TGTGCCACCAGTGATTTCATGTCTAGCAGACTGACCTACAATGAGCAGTTCTTC.

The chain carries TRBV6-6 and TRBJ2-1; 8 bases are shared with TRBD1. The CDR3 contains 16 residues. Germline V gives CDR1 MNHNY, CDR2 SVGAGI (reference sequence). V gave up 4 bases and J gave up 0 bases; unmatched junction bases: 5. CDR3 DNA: TGTGCCAGCAGTTCACGACAGGGGTCCTCCTACAATGAGCAGTTCTTC. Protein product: CASSSRQGSSYNEQFF.

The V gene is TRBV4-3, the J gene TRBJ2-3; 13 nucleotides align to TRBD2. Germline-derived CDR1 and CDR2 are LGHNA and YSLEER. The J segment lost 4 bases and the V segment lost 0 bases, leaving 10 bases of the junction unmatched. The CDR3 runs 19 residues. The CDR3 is CASSQDGLAGVEAADTQYF. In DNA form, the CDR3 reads TGCGCCAGCAGCCAAGACGGACTAGCGGGAGTTGAGGCAGCAGATACGCAGTATTTT.

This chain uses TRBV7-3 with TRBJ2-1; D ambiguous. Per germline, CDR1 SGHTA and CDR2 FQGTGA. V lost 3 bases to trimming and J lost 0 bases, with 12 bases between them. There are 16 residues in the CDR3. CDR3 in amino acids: CASSFEAPSSYNEQFF. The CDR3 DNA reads TGTGCCAGCAGCTTCGAAGCGCCGAGCTCCTACAATGAGCAGTTCTTC.

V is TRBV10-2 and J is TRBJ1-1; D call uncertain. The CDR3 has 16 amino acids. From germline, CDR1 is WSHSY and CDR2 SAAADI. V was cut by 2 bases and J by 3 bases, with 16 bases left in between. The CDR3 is CASSEILSRRDTEAFF. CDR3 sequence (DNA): TGCGCCAGCAGTGAGATCTTGTCGAGACGGGACACTGAAGCTTTCTTT.

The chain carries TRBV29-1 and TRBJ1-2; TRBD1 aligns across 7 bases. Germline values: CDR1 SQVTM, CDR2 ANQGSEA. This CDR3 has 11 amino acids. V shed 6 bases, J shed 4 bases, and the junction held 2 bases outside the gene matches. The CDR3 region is CSVTGAYGYTF. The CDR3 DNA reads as TGCAGCGTCACAGGGGCCTATGGCTACACCTTC.

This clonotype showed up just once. CDR3 in amino acids: CASSIGLKSGEQFF. CDR3 sequence (DNA): TGTGCCAGCAGCATTGGACTAAAATCGGGCGAGCAGTTCTTC. This chain joins TRBV5-4 and TRBJ2-1, with D tentatively TRBD2 (6 bases). Germline V gives CDR1 SGHNT, CDR2 YYREEE (reference sequence). V was pared by 4 bases and J by 10 bases, with 18 bases between. This CDR3 spans 14 amino acids.

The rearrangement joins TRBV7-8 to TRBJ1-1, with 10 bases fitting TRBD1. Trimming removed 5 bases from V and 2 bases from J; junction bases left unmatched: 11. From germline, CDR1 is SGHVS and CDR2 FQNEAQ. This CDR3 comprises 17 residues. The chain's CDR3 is CASSITGTGVTNTEAFF. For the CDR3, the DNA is TGTGCCAGCAGCATTACCGGGACAGGGGTGACCAACACTGAAGCTTTCTTT.

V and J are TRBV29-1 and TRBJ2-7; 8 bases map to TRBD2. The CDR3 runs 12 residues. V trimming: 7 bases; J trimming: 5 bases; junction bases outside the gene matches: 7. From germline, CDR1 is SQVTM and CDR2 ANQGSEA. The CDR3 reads CSGSGNRDEQYF. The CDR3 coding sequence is TGCAGCGGTAGCGGGAACCGCGACGAGCAGTACTTC.

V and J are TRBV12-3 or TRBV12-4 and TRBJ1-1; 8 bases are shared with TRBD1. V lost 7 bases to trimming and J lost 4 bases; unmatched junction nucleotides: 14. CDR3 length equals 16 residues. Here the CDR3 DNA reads TGTGCCAGCACCTCAGGGGGCGGGGGACCAACCACTGAAGCTTTCTTT. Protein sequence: CASTSGGGGPTTEAFF.

The CDR3 loop reads CASKGSAGTPNTEAFF. The CDR3 DNA is TGTGCCAGCAAGGGTTCTGCCGGGACACCGAACACTGAAGCTTTCTTT. The chain has TRBV27 and TRBJ1-1; D may be TRBD1 (6 bases). The germline CDR1 and CDR2 sequences are MNHEY and SMNVEV (reference sequence). The V gene lost 7 bases and the J gene lost 1 base, with 19 bases spanning the gap. This CDR3 is 16 amino acids long.

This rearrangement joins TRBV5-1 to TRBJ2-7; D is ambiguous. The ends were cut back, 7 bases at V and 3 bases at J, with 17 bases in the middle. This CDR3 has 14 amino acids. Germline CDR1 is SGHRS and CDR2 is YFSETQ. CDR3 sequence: CASSRVYWGYEQYF. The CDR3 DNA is TGCGCCAGCTCCCGAGTCTATTGGGGCTACGAGCAGTACTTC.

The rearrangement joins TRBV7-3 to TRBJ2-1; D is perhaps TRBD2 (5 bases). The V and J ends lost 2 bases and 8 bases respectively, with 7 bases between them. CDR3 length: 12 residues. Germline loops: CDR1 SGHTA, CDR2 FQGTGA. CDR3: CASSLRGDEQFF. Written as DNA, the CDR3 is TGTGCCAGCAGCTTACGGGGTGATGAGCAGTTCTTC.

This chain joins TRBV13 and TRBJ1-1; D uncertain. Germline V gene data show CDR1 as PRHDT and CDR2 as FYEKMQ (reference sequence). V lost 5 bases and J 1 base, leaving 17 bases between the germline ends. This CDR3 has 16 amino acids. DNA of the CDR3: TGTGCCAGCAGCCCCTTTAGAAGTTTTGGGAACACTGAAGCTTTCTTT. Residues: CASSPFRSFGNTEAFF.

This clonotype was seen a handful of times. CDR3 protein: CASSLVGASYEQYF. In nucleotides, the CDR3 is TGTGCCAGCAGCTTGGTCGGGGCCTCCTACGAGCAGTACTTC. V gene TRBV5-6 combines with J gene TRBJ2-7; D may correspond to TRBD1 or TRBD2 (5 bases each). Trimming removed 0 bases from V and 0 bases from J, with 7 bases in between. From germline, CDR1 is SGHDT and CDR2 YYEEEE. This CDR3 has 14 residues.

The CDR3 here is CASSAAGTEAFF. CDR3 bases: TGTGCCAGCAGCGCAGCCGGCACTGAAGCTTTCTTT. The J gene is TRBJ1-1, the V gene TRBV9, with no clear D. V dropped 3 bases and J dropped 4 bases, with 7 bases sitting between them. The germline CDR1 and CDR2 sequences are SGDLS and YYNGEE. CDR3 length: 12 residues.

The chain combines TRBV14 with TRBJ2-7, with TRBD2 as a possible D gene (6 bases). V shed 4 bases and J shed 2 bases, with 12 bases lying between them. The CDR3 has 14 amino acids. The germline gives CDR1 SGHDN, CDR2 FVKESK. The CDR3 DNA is TGTGCCAGCAGCCCGATACTAGCAACCTACGAGCAGTACTTC. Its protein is CASSPILATYEQYF.

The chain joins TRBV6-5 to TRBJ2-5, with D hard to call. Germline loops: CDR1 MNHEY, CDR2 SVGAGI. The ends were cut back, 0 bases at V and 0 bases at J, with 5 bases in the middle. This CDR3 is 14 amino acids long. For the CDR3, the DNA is TGTGCCAGCAGTTACTCCGACTACCAAGAGACCCAGTACTTC. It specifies CASSYSDYQETQYF.

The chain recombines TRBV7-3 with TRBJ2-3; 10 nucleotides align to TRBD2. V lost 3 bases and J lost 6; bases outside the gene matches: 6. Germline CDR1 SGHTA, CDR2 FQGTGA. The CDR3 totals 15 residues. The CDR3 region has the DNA TGTGCCAGCAGCTTCAGCGGGGGGGCAAGTGATACGCAGTATTTT. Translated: CASSFSGGASDTQYF.

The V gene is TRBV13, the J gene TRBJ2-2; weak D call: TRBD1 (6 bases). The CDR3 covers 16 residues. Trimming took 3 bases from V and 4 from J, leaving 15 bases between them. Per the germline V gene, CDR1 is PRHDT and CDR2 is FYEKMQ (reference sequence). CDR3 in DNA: TGTGCCAGCAGCTTCAGGGGTTGGGCGAGCACCGGGGAGCTGTTTTTT. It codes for CASSFRGWASTGELFF. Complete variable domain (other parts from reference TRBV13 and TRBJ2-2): AAGVIQSPRHLIKEKRETATLKCYPIPRHDTVYWYQQGPGQDPQFLISFYEKMQSDKGSIPDRFSAQQFSDYHSELNMSSLELGDSALYFCASSFRGWASTGELFFGEGSRLTVL.

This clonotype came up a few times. The CDR3 loop is CAISESLEQYF. The CDR3, as DNA: TGTGCCATCAGTGAGTCGCTCGAGCAGTACTTC. J is TRBJ2-7 and V is TRBV10-3; D unresolved. The ends were cut back, 0 bases at V and 6 bases at J, with 3 bases in the middle. The germline CDR1 and CDR2 sequences are ENHRY and SYGVKD. This CDR3 has 11 residues.

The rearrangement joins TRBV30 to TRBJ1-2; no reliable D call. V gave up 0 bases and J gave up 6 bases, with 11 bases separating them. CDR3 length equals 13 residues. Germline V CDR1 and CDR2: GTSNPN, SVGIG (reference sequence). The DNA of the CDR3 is TGTGCCTGGAGTGTAGGAGTTATTGATGGCTACACCTTC. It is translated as CAWSVGVIDGYTF.

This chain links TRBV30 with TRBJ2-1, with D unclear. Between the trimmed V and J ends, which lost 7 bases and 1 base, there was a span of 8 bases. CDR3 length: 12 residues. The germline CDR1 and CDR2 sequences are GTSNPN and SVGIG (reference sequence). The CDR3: CALRPSYNEQFF. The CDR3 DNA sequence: TGTGCCTTGCGACCTTCCTACAATGAGCAGTTCTTC.

CDR3 DNA sequence: TGTGCCAGCAGCAGAGGGGGAGGGGGTTTTGAAGCTTTCTTT. Translating it yields CASSRGGGGFEAFF. V usage is TRBV9 and J usage is TRBJ1-1, with D maybe TRBD1 (6 bases). V was cut by 4 bases and J by 7 bases, with 17 bases left in between. Germline V gene data show CDR1 as SGDLS and CDR2 as YYNGEE. The length of the CDR3 is 14 residues. Combining the CDR3 with reference TRBV9 and TRBJ1-1 gives the whole variable domain DSGVTQTPKHLITATGQRVTLRCSPRSGDLSVYWYQQSLDQGLQFLIQYYNGEERAKGNILERFSAQQFPDLHSELNLSSLELGDSALYFCASSRGGGGFEAFFGQGTRLTVV.

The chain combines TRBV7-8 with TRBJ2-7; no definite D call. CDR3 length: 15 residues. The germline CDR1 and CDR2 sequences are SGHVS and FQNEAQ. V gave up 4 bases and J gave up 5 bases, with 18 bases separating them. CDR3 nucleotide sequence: TGTGCCAGCAGCTCATCCGACGGCCTGGGTGACGAGCAGTACTTC. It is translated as CASSSSDGLGDEQYF. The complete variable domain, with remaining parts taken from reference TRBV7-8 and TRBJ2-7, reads GAGVSQSPRYKVAKRGQDVALRCDPISGHVSLFWYQQALGQGPEFLTYFQNEAQLDKSGLPSDRFFAERPEGSVSTLKIQRTQQEDSAVYLCASSSSDGLGDEQYFGPGTRLTVT.

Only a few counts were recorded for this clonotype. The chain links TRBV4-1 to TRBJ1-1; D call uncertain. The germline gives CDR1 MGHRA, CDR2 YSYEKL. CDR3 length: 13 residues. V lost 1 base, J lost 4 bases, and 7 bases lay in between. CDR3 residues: CASSQVSVTEAFF. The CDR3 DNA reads TGCGCCAGCAGCCAAGTATCGGTCACTGAAGCTTTCTTT.